These T cell receptor beta chains were read from a single sample in a study of beta chain features in type 1 diabetes. Clones were sequenced by immunoSEQ multiplex PCR, and TCRdb holds only the in-frame ones, with some missing. The table has roughly 300,000 clones, under 8.5% seen once. Sequencing was done on a sample of central memory CD4+ T cells from blood. These receptors were collected from a woman aged 18-30 years in good health. CDR3s include the opening cysteine and the closing phenylalanine or tryptophan. A D gene is named only where the DNA matches it firmly. A clone size is listed for some rows: how often the clone was seen (once, few, many), or a class if it is expanded.

cdr3_length j_call v_call d_call clone_size cdr3_aa cdr3_nt
15 TRBJ2-5 TRBV4-3 . . CASSQVWRPQETQYF TGCGCCAGCAGCCAAGTGTGGCGACCCCAAGAGACCCAGTACTTC
15 TRBJ2-7 TRBV10-3 . many CAISESLGALDEQYF TGTGCCATCAGTGAGTCGTTGGGGGCTTTGGACGAGCAGTACTTC
12 TRBJ1-1 TRBV19 . . CASRGFNTEAFF TGTGCCAGTAGGGGGTTTAACACTGAAGCTTTCTTT
12 TRBJ2-3 TRBV5-6 . few CASRGETDTQYF TGTGCCAGCAGGGGAGAGACAGATACGCAGTATTTT
15 TRBJ2-2 TRBV28 TRBD1 many CASRAGQGVFGELFF TGTGCCAGCAGAGCGGGACAGGGAGTCTTCGGGGAGCTGTTTTTT
15 TRBJ1-3 TRBV15 . few CATSRAIGGQDTIYF TGTGCCACCAGCAGAGCCATTGGGGGCCAGGACACCATATATTTT
17 TRBJ2-5 TRBV12-2 . . CASRLARWRERQETQYF TGTGCAAGTCGCTTAGCGAGGTGGCGGGAGAGACAAGAGACCCAGTACTTC
11 TRBJ2-7 TRBV11-2 . . CASSPVDEQYF TGTGCCAGCAGCCCGGTGGACGAGCAGTACTTC
13 TRBJ1-1 TRBV14 . . CASSLRVGTEAFF TGTGCCAGCAGCCTCCGGGTAGGCACTGAAGCTTTCTTT
14 TRBJ2-5 TRBV27 TRBD1 . CASSKTGVLETQYF TGTGCCAGCAGCAAAACAGGGGTTTTAGAGACCCAGTACTTC
13 TRBJ2-1 TRBV9 . . CASSVAPLNEQFF TGTGCCAGCAGCGTAGCTCCCCTAAATGAGCAGTTCTTC
17 TRBJ2-3 TRBV27 TRBD2 few CASSSRRTSGATDTQYF TGTGCCAGCAGTTCTAGACGGACTAGCGGAGCCACAGATACGCAGTATTTT